This T cell receptor beta chain comes out of a study of PD-L1 blockade in urothelial cancer. About the study: Blood yielded a median of approximately 140,000 T cells per sample.

Generated by immunoSEQ multiplex PCR, the TCRdb table keeps only in-frame clones and is missing some. This table has approximately 71,000 clones, about 89% appearing once. Notes on the study in general: Below-median TCR clonality that was measured in pretreatment blood predicted better survival.

Turning to this clone: What it binds is unknown.

Enrolled patients showed locally advanced or metastatic urothelial carcinoma. Trimming stripped 4 bases from V and 10 bases from J, with 14 bases between. The CDR3 loop spans 12 amino acids. The V gene's germline CDR1 is SGDLS and CDR2 YYNGEE. The origin of this receptor is a man between 60 and 70 years old with urothelial cancer. The rearrangement joins TRBV9 to TRBJ1-1; D is unclear. The sample was PBMCs, taken around atezolizumab (anti-PD-L1) treatment. The DNA for the CDR3 is TGTGCCAGCAGCCCCCGCCGGGGAGTAGCTTTCTTT. This translates into CASSPRRGVAFF.